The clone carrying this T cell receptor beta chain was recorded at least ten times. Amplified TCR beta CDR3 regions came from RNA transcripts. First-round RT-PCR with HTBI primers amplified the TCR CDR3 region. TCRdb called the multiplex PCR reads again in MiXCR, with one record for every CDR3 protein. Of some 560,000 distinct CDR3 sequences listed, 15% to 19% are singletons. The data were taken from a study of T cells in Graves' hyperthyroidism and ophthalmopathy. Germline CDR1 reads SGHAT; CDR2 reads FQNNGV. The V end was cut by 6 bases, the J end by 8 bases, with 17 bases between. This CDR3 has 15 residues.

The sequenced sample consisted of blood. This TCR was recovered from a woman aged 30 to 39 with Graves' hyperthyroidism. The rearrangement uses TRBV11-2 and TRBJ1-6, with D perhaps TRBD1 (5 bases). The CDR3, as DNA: TGTGCCAGCAGACGACCGGGACGGCCGGATTCACCCCTCCACTTT. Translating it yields CASRRPGRPDSPLHF.